These T cell receptor beta chains were read from a single sample in a study of control samples from healthy donors and cancer patients. Assay: immunoSEQ multiplex PCR; the TCRdb copy retains only in-frame clones and omits some. The data hold fewer than 200,000 clones, with roughly 94% observed a single time. Sequencing was done on a sample of PBMCs. All receptors derive from a man aged 60 to 75 with colorectal cancer. The CDR3 runs from the conserved cysteine through the conserved F or W. D genes are given only for firm matches. Part of the rows lack a size; the others show once, few, many or a class for expanded clones.

D gene	clone size	V gene	J gene	CDR3 DNA	CDR3 protein
NA	NA	TRBV5-4	TRBJ2-3	TGTGCCAGTAGACCCGTATCTAGCACAGATACGCAGTATTTT	CASRPVSSTDTQYF
NA	NA	TRBV2	TRBJ1-1	TGTGCCAGCGGGAACAGGGAAATCGGGACTGAAGCTTTCTTT	CASGNREIGTEAFF
NA	NA	TRBV6-5	TRBJ2-5	TGTGCCAGCAGCTCCGTTGACGGGACCCAGTACTTC	CASSSVDGTQYF
NA	once	TRBV27	TRBJ1-2	TGTGCCAGCAGAACCCAGGGATATGGCTACACCTTC	CASRTQGYGYTF
NA	NA	TRBV23-1	TRBJ1-2	TGCGCCAGCAGTCAATCGTCGACGGGGGTTAATGGCTACACCTTC	CASSQSSTGVNGYTF
TRBD1	NA	TRBV28	TRBJ1-1	TGTGCCAGCAAATCAGGACAGGATACGAGTGAAGCTTTCTTT	CASKSGQDTSEAFF
NA	NA	TRBV11-2	TRBJ1-6	TGTGCCAGCAGCTTAGATGGGGTGTTGAGCTCCTATAATTCACCCCTCCACTTT	CASSLDGVLSSYNSPLHF
TRBD1	NA	TRBV5-1	TRBJ1-1	TGCGCCAGCAGCCTCAACTCACAGGGGAATGAAGCTTTCTTT	CASSLNSQGNEAFF
TRBD2	NA	TRBV7-2	TRBJ2-7	TGTGCCAGCAGCTTAGACGGGGGGGCCTACGAGCAGTACTTC	CASSLDGGAYEQYF
NA	NA	TRBV6-6	TRBJ2-7	TGTGCCAGCAGTTACTCGAGGGGTTACGAGCAGTACTTC	CASSYSRGYEQYF
NA	NA	TRBV6-5	TRBJ1-1	TGTGCCAGCAGCCGGACACCGGACACTGAAGCTTTCTTT	CASSRTPDTEAFF
NA	NA	TRBV5-3	TRBJ2-7	TGTGCCAGAAGCTTGGAGAGGGTCTACGAGCAGTACTTC	CARSLERVYEQYF
NA	once	TRBV12-5	TRBJ2-3	TGTGCTAGTGGTTTCGGGACCGGCGCAGATACGCAGTATTTT	CASGFGTGADTQYF
TRBD1	NA	TRBV6-6	TRBJ1-2	TGTGCCAGCAGCAACCGGGACAGGGTCTATGGCTACACCTTC	CASSNRDRVYGYTF
TRBD1	NA	TRBV6-5	TRBJ2-2	TGTGCCAGCAGTTTACAGGGGATGGGGGCCGGGGAGCTGTTTTTT	CASSLQGMGAGELFF
NA	NA	TRBV9	TRBJ1-1	TGTGCCAGCAGCGTAGCCTCTGAAGCTTTCTTT	CASSVASEAFF
TRBD1	NA	TRBV6-5	TRBJ2-1	TGTGCCAGCAGTTTGAGGGGGCGCAATGGGAAGGAGCAGTTCTTC	CASSLRGRNGKEQFF
NA	NA	TRBV21-1	TRBJ1-1	TGTGCCAGCAGCAAACTGGGGACTACTGAAGCTTTCTTT	CASSKLGTTEAFF
NA	NA	TRBV19	TRBJ2-7	TGTGCCAGTAGTCCCACAGGGTCAAGGTACGAGCAGTACTTC	CASSPTGSRYEQYF
TRBD2	once	TRBV7-9	TRBJ2-3	TGTGCCAGCAGCCTCGGCCTAGCGGAGAGCACAGATACGCAGTATTTT	CASSLGLAESTDTQYF
NA	NA	TRBV18	TRBJ1-5	TGTGCCAGCTCGCTGACCGACTGGATTCCCCGGGGTCAGCCCCAGCATTTT	CASSLTDWIPRGQPQHF
NA	NA	TRBV9	TRBJ2-1	TGTGCCAGCAGCACCCGGATAGCGAACAATGAGCAGTTCTTC	CASSTRIANNEQFF
NA	NA	TRBV6-5	TRBJ2-7	TGTGCCAGCAGTCCACATAATCGGGCCTACGAGCAGTACTTC	CASSPHNRAYEQYF
NA	NA	TRBV5-4	TRBJ2-4	TGTGCCAGCAGCCCCGGGGCAGCACTAGCCAAAAACATTCAGTACTTC	CASSPGAALAKNIQYF
NA	NA	TRBV9	TRBJ2-5	TGTGCCAGCAGCGTAGTCGGGGCCGAGGGAGAGACCCAGTACTTC	CASSVVGAEGETQYF
TRBD1	NA	TRBV15	TRBJ1-2	TGTGCCACCAGCAACGGACAGGGCAGGGGCGGCTATGGCTACACCTTC	CATSNGQGRGGYGYTF
NA	NA	TRBV5-1	TRBJ2-1	TGCGCCAGCAGCTTGGGGGGTACAGGGTACAATGAGCAGTTCTTC	CASSLGGTGYNEQFF
NA	NA	TRBV21-1	TRBJ2-5	TGTGCTCTCCCGACCACAGGCTCCCTTGGGGCCCAGTACTTC	CALPTTGSLGAQYF
NA	NA	TRBV7-9	TRBJ2-5	TGTGCCAGCAGCTTAGCGTGGGCAGGCCAAGAGACCCAGTACTTC	CASSLAWAGQETQYF
NA	NA	TRBV2	TRBJ1-6	TGTGCCAGCAGTGTAGCGGGGGCTGATTCACCCCTCCACTTT	CASSVAGADSPLHF
NA	NA	TRBV10-3	TRBJ2-1	TGTGCCATCAACACAGGGAGCAATGAGCAGTTCTTC	CAINTGSNEQFF
TRBD1	NA	TRBV5-1	TRBJ2-3	TGCGCCAGCAGCCGGGACAGATACACAGATACGCAGTATTTT	CASSRDRYTDTQYF
NA	NA	TRBV5-6	TRBJ1-1	TGTGCCAGCAGCTTGGGTGGGAACCCTGAAGCTTTCTTT	CASSLGGNPEAFF
NA	NA	TRBV9	TRBJ2-7	TGTGCCAGCAGCATCGCTCCGGGACAAAACTACGAGCAGTACTTC	CASSIAPGQNYEQYF
NA	NA	TRBV5-1	TRBJ2-2	TGCGCCAGCAGCCCAGACCAGAACACCGGGGAGCTGTTTTTT	CASSPDQNTGELFF
TRBD1	NA	TRBV6-5	TRBJ2-7	TGTGCCAGCAGGCCAACCGGGACAGCCTCCTACGAGCAGTACTTC	CASRPTGTASYEQYF
TRBD1	NA	TRBV5-6	TRBJ1-4	TGTGCCAGCAGCTTCCGGGGACAGCCGCATGAAAAACTGTTTTTT	CASSFRGQPHEKLFF
NA	NA	TRBV7-2	TRBJ2-1	TGTGCCAGCAGCCGGGGGGCGAACAATGAGCAGTTCTTC	CASSRGANNEQFF
TRBD1	NA	TRBV2	TRBJ1-2	TGTGCCAGCAGTGAAGGGATAGGGGGCACTGGCTACACCTTC	CASSEGIGGTGYTF
TRBD1	NA	TRBV30	TRBJ1-6	TGTGCCTGGGGACAGGGGATTAATTCACCCCTCCACTTT	CAWGQGINSPLHF
NA	NA	TRBV4-1	TRBJ1-5	TGCGCCAGCAGCCAAAACAGGGCTAGCAATCAGCCCCAGCATTTT	CASSQNRASNQPQHF
TRBD1	NA	TRBV19	TRBJ1-6	TGTGCCAGTAGCTATACAGGGGGAAGACCCCTCCACTTT	CASSYTGGRPLHF
TRBD1	NA	TRBV2	TRBJ2-3	TGTGCCAGCAGCCGGGACAGGGGTACGAATACGCAGTATTTT	CASSRDRGTNTQYF
NA	NA	TRBV6-6	TRBJ2-1	TGTGCCAGCAGTATGGGCAATGAGCAGTTCTTC	CASSMGNEQFF
NA	once	TRBV2	TRBJ2-7	TGTGCCAGCAGGTTGGGGGAGAGCTCCTACGAGCAGTACTTC	CASRLGESSYEQYF
NA	NA	TRBV4-1	TRBJ1-2	TGCGCCAGCAGCCAATTCAGAATGGGCAGGAGTGGATCTGGCTACACCTTC	CASSQFRMGRSGSGYTF
NA	NA	TRBV19	TRBJ2-7	TGTGCCAGTAGTAGGGTCCCAGCCTACGAGCAGTACTTC	CASSRVPAYEQYF
NA	once	TRBV25-1	TRBJ1-1	TGTGCCAGCAGTGTGGGAAACACTGAAGCTTTCTTT	CASSVGNTEAFF
NA	NA	TRBV3-1/TRBV3-2	TRBJ2-5	TGTGCCAGCAGCCAACCTGACAGGCAAGAGACCCAGTACTTC	CASSQPDRQETQYF
NA	NA	TRBV27	TRBJ2-2	TGTGCCAGCAGTTTCGATACGAACACCGGGGAGCTGTTTTTT	CASSFDTNTGELFF
NA	once	TRBV2	TRBJ1-6	TGTGCCAGCATGGGGGCAGAGGGCGGGGGTAATTCACCCCTCCACTTT	CASMGAEGGGNSPLHF
NA	NA	TRBV18	TRBJ1-6	TGTGCCAGCTCACTAAAGACAGACTCCTATAATTCACCCCTCCACTTT	CASSLKTDSYNSPLHF
TRBD1	NA	TRBV5-1	TRBJ1-2	TGCGCCAGCAGCTTCGGGACAGGCGTTTATGGCTACACCTTC	CASSFGTGVYGYTF
TRBD2	NA	TRBV15	TRBJ2-5	TGTGCCACCAGCAGAGATAGGGAGGGGGAGACCCAGTACTTC	CATSRDREGETQYF